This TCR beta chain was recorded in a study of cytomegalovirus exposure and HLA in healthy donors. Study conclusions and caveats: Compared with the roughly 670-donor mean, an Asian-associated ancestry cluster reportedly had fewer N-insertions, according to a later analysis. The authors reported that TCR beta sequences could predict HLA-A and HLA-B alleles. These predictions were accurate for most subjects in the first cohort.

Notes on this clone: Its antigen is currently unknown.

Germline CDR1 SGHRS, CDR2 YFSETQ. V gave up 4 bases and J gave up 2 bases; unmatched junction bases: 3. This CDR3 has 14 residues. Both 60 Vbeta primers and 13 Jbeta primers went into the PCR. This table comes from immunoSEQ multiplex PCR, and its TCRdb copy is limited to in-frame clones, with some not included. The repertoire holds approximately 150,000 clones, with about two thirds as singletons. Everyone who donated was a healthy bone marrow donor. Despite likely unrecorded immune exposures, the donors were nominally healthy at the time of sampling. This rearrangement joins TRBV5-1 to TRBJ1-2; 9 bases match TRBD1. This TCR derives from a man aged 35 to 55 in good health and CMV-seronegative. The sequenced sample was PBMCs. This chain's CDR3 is CASSRDRANYGYTF. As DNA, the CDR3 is TGCGCCAGCAGCAGGGACAGGGCGAACTATGGCTACACCTTC.